Below are 6 T cell receptor beta chains sequenced from a single sample in a study of cytomegalovirus exposure and HLA in healthy donors. The assay was immunoSEQ multiplex PCR, and TCRdb's table has in-frame clones only and misses some. The sample yields 200,000 to 300,000 clones, around nine tenths seen once. The sample consisted of PBMCs. These TCRs come from a man aged 18 to 29 in good health and CMV-seronegative.

V usage is TRBV28 and J usage is TRBJ1-2; D is undetermined. Trimming stripped 4 bases from V and 4 bases from J, with 10 bases between. This CDR3 has 13 residues. Germline CDR1 MDHEN, CDR2 SYDVKM. The CDR3 is CASSSVSPYGYTF. The CDR3, as DNA: TGTGCCAGCAGTTCAGTGTCCCCCTATGGCTACACCTTC.

The rearrangement uses TRBV9 and TRBJ1-1, with D perhaps matching TRBD1 (5 bases). CDR3 size: 14 residues. Germline CDR1 and CDR2: SGDLS and YYNGEE. Deletions cut 0 bases from V and 5 bases from J, with 11 bases between. CDR3 loop: CASSVEREGTEAFF. Written as DNA, the CDR3 is TGTGCCAGCAGCGTAGAGAGGGAGGGGACTGAAGCTTTCTTT.

J is TRBJ2-7 and V is TRBV5-6, with D possibly matching TRBD1 (7 bases). This CDR3 is built from 17 residues. Germline lookup yields CDR1 SGHDT and CDR2 YYEEEE. The V end was cut by 4 bases, the J end by 9 bases, with 29 bases between. Here the CDR3 reads CASSPGGQTLAYTGQYF. For the CDR3, the DNA is TGTGCCAGCAGCCCAGGGGGGCAGACTCTGGCTTATACTGGGCAGTACTTC.

The chain employs TRBV4-3 and TRBJ2-1; the D gene is possibly TRBD2 (6 bases). Germline values: CDR1 LGHNA, CDR2 YSLEER. CDR3 length: 18 amino acids. Trimming took off 0 bases at V and 2 bases at J, with 17 bases between the two ends. CDR3 protein: CASSQDGGVAAPYNEQFF. The CDR3 region has the DNA TGCGCCAGCAGCCAAGATGGAGGAGTAGCGGCACCCTACAATGAGCAGTTCTTC.

The CDR3 DNA sequence: TGTGCCAGCATTATAAGAAGGACAGTACTCTCTGGGGCCAACGTCCTGACTTTC. It is translated as CASIIRRTVLSGANVLTF. The chain carries TRBV7-2 and TRBJ2-6, with D possibly being TRBD1 (6 bases). This CDR3 has 18 amino acids. V lost 7 bases and J lost 0, with 19 bases in between. Germline V CDR1 and CDR2: SGHTA, FQGNSA.

The V and J genes are TRBV23-1 and TRBJ2-3, with D possibly matching TRBD1 (5 bases). TRBV23-1 is an ORF; its function is uncertain. V gave up 3 bases and J gave up 4 bases, with 23 bases separating them. CDR3 length equals 18 residues. CDR3 amino acids: CASSQMQGQNLGADTQYF. The DNA of the CDR3 is TGCGCCAGCAGTCAGATGCAGGGCCAAAATCTAGGGGCAGATACGCAGTATTTT.